This TCR beta chain originates from a study of human T cells and chemical hapten exposure. Study at large: Slight differences in pooled library volume were the main source of varying TCR yields across samples.

Germline lookup yields CDR1 MNHNS and CDR2 SASEGT. Trimming removed 2 bases at V and 7 bases at J, with 11 bases between. The CDR3 runs to 13 residues. Noted time point: healthy volunteer bleed at 6 weeks. Sequencing started from total RNA isolated from unfractionated whole blood. As for this clonotype: The antigen is not known.

Individual cDNA molecules in this library carried unique molecular identifiers. One entry per CDR3 protein results from TCRdb running MiXCR on the RACE reads. The table lists some 78,000 distinct CDR3 sequences, approximately 8.6% of them singletons. Study-wide results and limits: No alteration of TCRs above 1 in 1000 frequency was seen with DPC sensitization.

This receptor was taken from a male donor in good health. Some clones in this sample may be carry-over from other donors' samples. The chain has TRBV6-1 and TRBJ1-1; weak D call: TRBD1 (5 bases). Material: whole blood. CDR3 nucleotides: TGTGCCAGCAGTGAACGACAGCCCAATGAAGCTTTCTTT. This codes for CASSERQPNEAFF.